Shown below are 18 T cell receptor beta chains from a single sample sequenced in a study of regulatory T cells in long-lasting Graves disease. Arm-PCR of CDR3 regions with iRepertoire HTBI primers generated TCR beta libraries. Each CDR3 protein gets one entry after TCRdb re-called the multiplex PCR reads with MiXCR. Found here are some 330,000 distinct CDR3 sequences, 12% of them singletons; the top ten hold under 20%. Specified time point: newly diagnosed GD, antithyroid drugs for less than 3 months. Extracted RNA from PBMCs served as the source of the TCR library. The sample was also linked to a second study, of T cells in Graves' hyperthyroidism and ophthalmopathy.

This material consisted of peripheral blood mononuclear cells (PBMCs), taken at new diagnosis, from a patient treated with antithyroid drugs. Source of these receptors: a woman aged 18-30 years with Graves disease.

This clonotype was detected ten times or more. The chain links TRBV6-2 or TRBV6-3 to TRBJ2-7, with D possibly called TRBD1 or TRBD2 (5 bases each). V dropped 2 bases and J dropped 6 bases, with 14 bases sitting between them. Germline CDR1 MNHEY, CDR2 SVGEGT. The CDR3 extends over 14 amino acids. For the CDR3, the DNA is TGTGCCAGCAGTTACCCGGGGACGAGAGGCGAGCAGTACTTC. It codes for CASSYPGTRGEQYF.

The rearrangement links TRBV6-1 to TRBJ1-2; D perhaps matches TRBD1 (6 bases). CDR1 and CDR2 (germline): MNHNS, SASEGT. The CDR3 spans 15 residues. V was trimmed by 2 bases and J by 4 bases, leaving 14 bases between them. The CDR3, as DNA: TGTGCCAGCAGTGAATCGGAGGGGGTGGCCTATGGCTACACCTTC. Residues: CASSESEGVAYGYTF.

There are a few counts of this clonotype. This chain joins TRBV9 and TRBJ2-5; D may match TRBD1 or TRBD2 (5 bases each). V lost 4 bases and J lost 2, with 21 bases in between. Germline CDR1 SGDLS, CDR2 YYNGEE. CDR3 length equals 17 residues. The CDR3 bases are TGTGCCAGCAGCCCTCGTGGGGGTCTTCGGGTACAAGAGACCCAGTACTTC. Encoded protein: CASSPRGGLRVQETQYF.

V usage is TRBV4-2 and J usage is TRBJ1-2; the D is unclear. The CDR3 runs to 16 residues. V was clipped by 2 bases and J by 3 bases, with 16 bases between them. Germline-derived CDR1 and CDR2 are LGHNA and YNFKEQ. For the CDR3, the DNA is TGTGCCAGCAGCCAAATTGAGCCGGGCCCCGACTATGGCTACACCTTC. Translation: CASSQIEPGPDYGYTF.

The V gene is TRBV19, the J gene TRBJ1-2; no firm D call. CDR1 is LNHDA, CDR2 SQIVND, per germline (reference sequence). Trimming took 6 bases from V and 3 from J, leaving 8 bases between them. The CDR3 is 12 amino acids. The CDR3 protein is CASSDTYYGYTF. CDR3 nucleotides: TGTGCCAGTAGCGACACCTACTATGGCTACACCTTC. Filled out from reference TRBV19 and TRBJ1-2, the complete variable domain reads DGGITQSPKYLFRKEGQNVTLSCEQNLNHDAMYWYRQDPGQGLRLIYYSQIVNDFQKGDIAEGYSVSREKKESFPLTVTSAQKNPTAFYLCASSDTYYGYTFGSGTRLTVV.

The V call is TRBV6-1, the J call TRBJ2-2, with D perhaps matching TRBD1 (6 bases). The CDR3 is 16 residues long. V lost 6 bases to trimming and J lost 8 bases, with 22 bases between them. Germline V lookup: CDR1 MNHNS, CDR2 SASEGT. CDR3 in amino acids: CASSPQQGRYSGELFF. The CDR3 region has the DNA TGTGCCAGCAGCCCTCAACAGGGAAGGTACTCGGGGGAGCTGTTTTTT.

This clonotype was detected a few times. The chain is built from TRBV6-2 or TRBV6-3 and TRBJ2-3, with D tentatively TRBD1 (5 bases). The CDR3 extends over 15 amino acids. The V and J ends lost 5 bases and 0 bases respectively, with 12 bases between them. The germline V gene encodes CDR1 MNHEY and CDR2 SVGEGT. CDR3 DNA: TGTGCCAGCAGTCTCAGACAGACTAGCACAGATACGCAGTATTTT. This codes for CASSLRQTSTDTQYF.

This clonotype was seen at least ten times. This rearrangement joins TRBV9 to TRBJ2-1, with D perhaps TRBD2 (6 bases). This CDR3 contains 17 residues. Between the trimmed V and J ends, which lost 3 bases and 0 bases, there was a span of 16 bases. Germline CDR1 reads SGDLS; CDR2 reads YYNGEE. The CDR3 is CASSARDSRSSYNEQFF. The CDR3 coding sequence is TGTGCCAGCAGCGCCCGGGACTCCCGAAGCTCCTACAATGAGCAGTTCTTC.

To note about this clonotype: This may be a read error, as it is one base from a much larger clone. This chain links TRBV7-9 with TRBJ1-5, with unresolved D. The germline CDR1 and CDR2 sequences are SEHNR and FQNEAQ (reference sequence). The CDR3 spans 14 residues. Trimming cost V 1 base and J 2 bases, with 6 bases left between them. The CDR3, as DNA: TGTGCCAGCAGCTTAGACGATGGCAATCAGCCCCAGCATTTT. Protein: CASSLDDGNQPQHF.

In this sample, this clonotype turned up many times. V gene TRBV6-1 combines with J gene TRBJ1-5; D is possibly TRBD1 (6 bases). V was clipped by 2 bases and J by 5 bases, with 19 bases between them. Germline V gene sequence: CDR1 MNHNS, CDR2 SASEGT. This CDR3 contains 17 residues. CDR3 nucleotides: TGTGCCAGCAGTGAATTTCCTGGGGGGCCGGTGGATCAGCCCCAGCATTTT. This codes for CASSEFPGGPVDQPQHF.

In its sample, this clonotype was seen many times. The chain employs TRBV20-1 and TRBJ2-3, with 12 bases identical to TRBD1. CDR1 and CDR2 (germline): DFQATT, SNEGSKA (reference sequence). Unmatched junction bases numbered 11, after V lost 4 bases and J lost 6 bases. CDR3 length: 16 residues. DNA of the CDR3: TGCAGTGCTACCCCGGGACAGGGGGCGTTCGGCGATACGCAGTATTTT. It translates to CSATPGQGAFGDTQYF.

The chain has TRBV7-2 and TRBJ1-3, with unresolved D. The V and J ends lost 2 bases and 0 bases respectively, with 8 bases between them. From germline, CDR1 is SGHTA and CDR2 FQGNSA. The CDR3 totals 15 residues. The CDR3 coding sequence is TGTGCCAGCAGCTTACAGGAGACCTCTGGAAACACCATATATTTT. This gives the protein CASSLQETSGNTIYF. The entire variable domain, with the rest obtained from reference TRBV7-2 and TRBJ1-3, is as follows: GAGVSQSPSNKVTEKGKDVELRCDPISGHTALYWYRQSLGQGLEFLIYFQGNSAPDKSGLPSDRFSAERTGGSVSTLTIQRTQQEDSAVYLCASSLQETSGNTIYFGEGSWLTVV.

As to this clonotype: This may arise from a read error, as a much more abundant clone is one base away. V is TRBV20-1 and J is TRBJ2-5, with 7 bases lining up with TRBD1. Trimming removed 1 base from V and 0 bases from J; junction bases left unmatched: 8. Germline V gives CDR1 DFQATT, CDR2 SNEGSKA (reference sequence). The CDR3 sequence is 16 residues long. The CDR3 bases are TGCAGTGCTAGAGCGATGGGGACAGTGGACCAAGAGACCCAGTACTTC. This encodes CSARAMGTVDQETQYF.

The J gene is TRBJ2-1, the V gene TRBV7-6, with TRBD2 identical over 9 bases. Germline CDR1 reads SGHVS; CDR2 reads FNYEAQ. The CDR3 runs to 16 residues. The ends lost 2 bases at V and 8 bases at J; junction bases unmatched: 10. The CDR3 spells CASSLSASGDLDEQFF. The DNA for the CDR3 is TGTGCCAGCAGCTTAAGTGCTAGCGGGGACCTGGATGAGCAGTTCTTC.

V usage is TRBV19 and J usage is TRBJ2-1; no firm D call. The CDR3 contains 12 residues. The ends were cut back, 6 bases at V and 5 bases at J, with 8 bases in the middle. The V gene's germline CDR1 is LNHDA and CDR2 SQIVND (reference sequence). The CDR3 nucleotides are TGTGCCAGTAGAAGAGGACACAATGAGCAGTTCTTC. This gives the protein CASRRGHNEQFF.

This clonotype was counted at least ten times. The V and J genes are TRBV20-1 and TRBJ1-3; unclear D gene. The V gene's germline CDR1 is DFQATT and CDR2 SNEGSKA (reference sequence). The CDR3 has 14 amino acids. Trimming removed 3 bases at V and 0 bases at J, with 9 bases between. The CDR3 here is CSASLRSSGNTIYF. The CDR3 DNA reads as TGCAGTGCTAGCCTCAGGAGCTCTGGAAACACCATATATTTT.

This clonotype was recorded many times. The gene calls are TRBV11-2 and TRBJ1-2; a weak D match, TRBD1 (6 bases). The length of the CDR3 is 13 residues. Trimming took off 5 bases at V and 4 bases at J, with 11 bases between the two ends. Per the germline V gene, CDR1 is SGHAT and CDR2 is FQNNGV. The CDR3 is CASSKDRLYGYTF. The CDR3 nucleotides read TGTGCCAGCAGCAAGGACAGACTCTATGGCTACACCTTC.

The rearrangement links TRBV7-6 to TRBJ2-6; 7 positions agree with TRBD1. Germline values: CDR1 SGHVS, CDR2 FNYEAQ. The CDR3 has 18 amino acids. J gave up 0 bases and V 4 bases, and 9 bases lay outside the gene matches. The CDR3 sequence: CASSYLRTGNSGANVLTF. For the CDR3, the DNA is TGTGCCAGCAGCTACCTCAGGACAGGCAACTCTGGGGCCAACGTCCTGACTTTC.